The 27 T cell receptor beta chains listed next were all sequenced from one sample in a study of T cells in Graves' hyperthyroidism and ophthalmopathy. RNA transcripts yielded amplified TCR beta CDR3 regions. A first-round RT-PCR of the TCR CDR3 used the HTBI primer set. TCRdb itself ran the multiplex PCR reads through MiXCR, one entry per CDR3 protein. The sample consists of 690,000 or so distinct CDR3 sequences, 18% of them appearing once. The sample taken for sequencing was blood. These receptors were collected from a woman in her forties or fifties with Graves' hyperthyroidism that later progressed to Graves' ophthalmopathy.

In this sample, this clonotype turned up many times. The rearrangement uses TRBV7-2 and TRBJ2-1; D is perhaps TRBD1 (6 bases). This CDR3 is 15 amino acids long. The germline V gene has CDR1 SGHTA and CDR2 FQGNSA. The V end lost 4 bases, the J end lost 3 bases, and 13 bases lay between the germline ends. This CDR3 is CASSSSTGNYNEQFF. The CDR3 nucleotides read TGTGCCAGCAGCTCCTCCACAGGGAACTACAATGAGCAGTTCTTC.

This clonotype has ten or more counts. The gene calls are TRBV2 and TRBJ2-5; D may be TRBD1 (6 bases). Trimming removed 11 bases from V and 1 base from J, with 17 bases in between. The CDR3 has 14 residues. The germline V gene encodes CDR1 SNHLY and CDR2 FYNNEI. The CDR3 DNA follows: TGTGCCTCTCTACAGACAGGTCTCCAAGAGACCCAGTACTTC. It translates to CASLQTGLQETQYF.

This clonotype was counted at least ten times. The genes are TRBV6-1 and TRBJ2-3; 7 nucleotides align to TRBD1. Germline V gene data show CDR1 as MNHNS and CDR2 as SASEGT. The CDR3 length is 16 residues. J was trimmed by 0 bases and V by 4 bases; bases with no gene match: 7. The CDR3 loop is CASSGGQSYSTDTQYF. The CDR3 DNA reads TGTGCCAGCAGTGGGGGACAGTCTTATAGCACAGATACGCAGTATTTT.

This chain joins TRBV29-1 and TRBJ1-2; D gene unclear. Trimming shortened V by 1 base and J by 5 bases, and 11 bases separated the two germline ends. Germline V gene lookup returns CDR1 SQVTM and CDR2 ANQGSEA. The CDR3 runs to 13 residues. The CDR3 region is CSVEGQAVYGYTF. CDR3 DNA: TGCAGCGTTGAAGGGCAGGCGGTGTATGGCTACACCTTC.

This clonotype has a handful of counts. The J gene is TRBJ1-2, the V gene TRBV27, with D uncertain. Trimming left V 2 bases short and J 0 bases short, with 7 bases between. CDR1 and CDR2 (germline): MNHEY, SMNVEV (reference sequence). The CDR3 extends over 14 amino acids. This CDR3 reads CASSLIGANYGYTF. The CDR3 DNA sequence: TGTGCCAGCAGTTTAATAGGAGCTAACTATGGCTACACCTTC.

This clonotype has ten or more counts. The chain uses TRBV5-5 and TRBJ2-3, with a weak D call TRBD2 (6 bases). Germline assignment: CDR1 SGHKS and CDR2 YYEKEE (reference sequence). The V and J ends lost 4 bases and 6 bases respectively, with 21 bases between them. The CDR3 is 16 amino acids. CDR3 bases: TGTGCCAGCAGCCAAGGGACTGAGGGATGGTTGGATACGCAGTATTTT. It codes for CASSQGTEGWLDTQYF.

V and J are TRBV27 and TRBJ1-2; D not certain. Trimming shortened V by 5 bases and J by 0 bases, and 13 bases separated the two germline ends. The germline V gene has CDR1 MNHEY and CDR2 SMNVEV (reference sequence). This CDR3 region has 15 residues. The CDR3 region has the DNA TGTGCCAGCAGTCCGTTAACAACTCCTAACTATGGCTACACCTTC. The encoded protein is CASSPLTTPNYGYTF.

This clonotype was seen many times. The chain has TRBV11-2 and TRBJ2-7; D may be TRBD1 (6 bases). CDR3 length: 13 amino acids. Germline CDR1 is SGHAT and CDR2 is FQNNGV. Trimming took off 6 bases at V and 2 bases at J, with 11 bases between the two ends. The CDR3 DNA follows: TGTGCCAGCAGGCCCCAGGGGCCCTACGAGCAGTACTTC. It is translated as CASRPQGPYEQYF.

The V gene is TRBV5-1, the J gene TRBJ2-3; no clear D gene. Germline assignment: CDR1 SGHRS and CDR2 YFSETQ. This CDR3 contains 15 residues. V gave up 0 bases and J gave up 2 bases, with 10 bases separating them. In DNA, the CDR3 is TGCGCCAGCAGCTTGGTTCTACAGAACACAGATACGCAGTATTTT. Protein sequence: CASSLVLQNTDTQYF.

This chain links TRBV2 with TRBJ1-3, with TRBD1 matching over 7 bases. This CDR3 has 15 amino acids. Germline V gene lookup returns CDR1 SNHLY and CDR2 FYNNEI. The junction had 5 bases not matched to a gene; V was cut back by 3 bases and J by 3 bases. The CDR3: CASSEGGTVGNTIYF. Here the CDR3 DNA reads TGTGCCAGCAGTGAGGGGGGGACAGTTGGAAACACCATATATTTT. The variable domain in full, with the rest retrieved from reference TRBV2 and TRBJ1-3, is EPEVTQTPSHQVTQMGQEVILRCVPISNHLYFYWYRQILGQKVEFLVSFYNNEISEKSEIFDDQFSVERPDGSNFTLKIRSTKLEDSAMYFCASSEGGTVGNTIYFGEGSWLTVV.

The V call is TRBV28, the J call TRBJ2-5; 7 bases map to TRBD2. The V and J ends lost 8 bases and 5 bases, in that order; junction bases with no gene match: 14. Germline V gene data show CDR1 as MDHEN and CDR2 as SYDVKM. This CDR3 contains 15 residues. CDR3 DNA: TGTGCCAGCTTTGGAACCAGCGGGGCAGCGGAGACCCAGTACTTC. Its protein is CASFGTSGAAETQYF.

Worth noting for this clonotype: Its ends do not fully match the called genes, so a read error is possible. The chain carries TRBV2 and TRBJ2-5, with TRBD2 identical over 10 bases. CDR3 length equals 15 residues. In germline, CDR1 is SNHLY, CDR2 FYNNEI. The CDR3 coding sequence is TGTGCCAGCAGGTCACTAGCGGGGCGGCGAGAGGCCCAGTACTTC. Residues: CASRSLAGRREAQYF. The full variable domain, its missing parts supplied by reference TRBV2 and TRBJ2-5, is EPEVTQTPSHQVTQMGQEVILRCVPISNHLYFYWYRQILGQKVEFLVSFYNNEISEKSEIFDDQFSVERPDGSNFTLKIRSTKLEDSAMYFCASRSLAGRREAQYFGPGTRLLVL.

CDR3 nucleotide sequence: TGTGCCAGCAGGAACGGGGTCGGGGCCAACGTCCTGACTTTC. Its translation: CASRNGVGANVLTF. The gene calls are TRBV12-3 or TRBV12-4 and TRBJ2-6, with TRBD2 as a possible D gene (5 bases). V lost 6 bases, J lost 4 bases, and 10 bases lay in between. The CDR3 has 14 amino acids.

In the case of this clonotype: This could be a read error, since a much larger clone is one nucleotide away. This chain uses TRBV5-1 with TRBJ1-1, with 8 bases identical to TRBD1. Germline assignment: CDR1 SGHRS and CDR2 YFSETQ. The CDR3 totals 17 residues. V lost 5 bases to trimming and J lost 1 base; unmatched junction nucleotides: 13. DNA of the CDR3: TGCGCCAGCAGGTCGCAGGGGGCGCGGGAGACGAACACTGAAGCTTTCTTT. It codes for CASRSQGARETNTEAFF. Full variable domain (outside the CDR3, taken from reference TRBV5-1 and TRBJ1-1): KAGVTQTPRYLIKTRGQQVTLSCSPISGHRSVSWYQQTPGQGLQFLFEYFSETQRNKGNFPGRFSGRQFSNSRSEMNVSTLELGDSALYLCASRSQGARETNTEAFFGQGTRLTVV.

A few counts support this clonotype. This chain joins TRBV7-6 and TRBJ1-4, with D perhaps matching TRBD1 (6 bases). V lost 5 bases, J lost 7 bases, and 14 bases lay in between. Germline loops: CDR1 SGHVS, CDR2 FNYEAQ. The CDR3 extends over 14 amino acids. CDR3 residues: CASSPRGGPEKLFF. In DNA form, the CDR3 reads TGTGCCAGCAGCCCCCGGGGGGGGCCTGAAAAACTGTTTTTT.

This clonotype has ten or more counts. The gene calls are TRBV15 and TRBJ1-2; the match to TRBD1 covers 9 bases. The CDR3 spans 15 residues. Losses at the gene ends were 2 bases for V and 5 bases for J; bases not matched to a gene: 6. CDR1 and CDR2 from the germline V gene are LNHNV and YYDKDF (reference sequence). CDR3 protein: CATSRSGTGWYGYTF. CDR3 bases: TGTGCCACCAGCAGATCCGGGACAGGGTGGTATGGCTACACCTTC.

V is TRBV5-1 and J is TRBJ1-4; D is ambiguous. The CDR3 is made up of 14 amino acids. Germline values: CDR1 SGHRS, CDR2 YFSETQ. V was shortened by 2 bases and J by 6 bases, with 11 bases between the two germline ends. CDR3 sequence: CASSLESRDEKLFF. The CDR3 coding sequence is TGCGCCAGCAGCTTAGAGTCCCGGGATGAAAAACTGTTTTTT.

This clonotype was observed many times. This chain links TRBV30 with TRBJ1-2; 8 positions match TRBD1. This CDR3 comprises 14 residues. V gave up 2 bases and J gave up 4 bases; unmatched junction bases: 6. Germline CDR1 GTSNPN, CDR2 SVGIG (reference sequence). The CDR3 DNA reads TGTGCCTGGAGTCTTAAGACAGGGGCCTATGGCTACACCTTC. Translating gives CAWSLKTGAYGYTF.

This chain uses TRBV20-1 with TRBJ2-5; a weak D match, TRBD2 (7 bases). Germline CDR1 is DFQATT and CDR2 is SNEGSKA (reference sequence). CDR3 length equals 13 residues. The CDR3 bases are TGCAGCGGAGGGAGGGGGGGATCGGAGACCCAGTACTTC. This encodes CSGGRGGSETQYF.

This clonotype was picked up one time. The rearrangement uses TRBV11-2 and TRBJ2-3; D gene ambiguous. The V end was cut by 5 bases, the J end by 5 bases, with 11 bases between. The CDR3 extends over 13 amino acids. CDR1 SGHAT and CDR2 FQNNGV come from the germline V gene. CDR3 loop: CASSALLLDTQYF. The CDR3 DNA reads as TGTGCCAGCAGCGCACTTTTATTAGATACGCAGTATTTT.

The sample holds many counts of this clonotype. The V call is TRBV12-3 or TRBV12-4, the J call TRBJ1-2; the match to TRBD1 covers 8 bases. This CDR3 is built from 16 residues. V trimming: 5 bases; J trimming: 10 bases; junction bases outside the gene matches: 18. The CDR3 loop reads CASSQGAAGGSGVYTF. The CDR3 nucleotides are TGTGCCAGCAGTCAGGGGGCAGCGGGGGGCTCAGGTGTCTACACCTTC.

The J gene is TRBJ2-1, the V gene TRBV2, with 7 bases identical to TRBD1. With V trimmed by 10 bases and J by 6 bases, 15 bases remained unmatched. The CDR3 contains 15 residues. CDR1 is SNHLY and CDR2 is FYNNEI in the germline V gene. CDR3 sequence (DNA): TGTGCCATCGTCCTAACAGGGGACCTGGCCAATGAGCAGTTCTTC. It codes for CAIVLTGDLANEQFF.

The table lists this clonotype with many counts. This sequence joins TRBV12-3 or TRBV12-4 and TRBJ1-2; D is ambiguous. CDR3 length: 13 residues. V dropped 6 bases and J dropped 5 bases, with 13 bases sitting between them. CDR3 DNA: TGTGCCAGCAGGTCCAGCGCGGGATATGGCTACACCTTC. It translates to CASRSSAGYGYTF.

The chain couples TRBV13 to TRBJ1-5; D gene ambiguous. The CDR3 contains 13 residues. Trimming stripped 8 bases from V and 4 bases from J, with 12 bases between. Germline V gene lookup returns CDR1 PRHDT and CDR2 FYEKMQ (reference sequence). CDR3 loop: CASGQRENQPQHF. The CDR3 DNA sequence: TGTGCCAGCGGCCAAAGGGAAAATCAGCCCCAGCATTTT.

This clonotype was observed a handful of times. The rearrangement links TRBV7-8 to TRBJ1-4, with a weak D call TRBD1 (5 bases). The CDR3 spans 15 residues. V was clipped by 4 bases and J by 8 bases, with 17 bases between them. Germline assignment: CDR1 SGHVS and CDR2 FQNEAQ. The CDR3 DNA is TGTGCCAGCAGCTCCCTAGACGGGGCTTGGGAAAAACTGTTTTTT. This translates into CASSSLDGAWEKLFF. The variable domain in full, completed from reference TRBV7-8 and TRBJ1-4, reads GAGVSQSPRYKVAKRGQDVALRCDPISGHVSLFWYQQALGQGPEFLTYFQNEAQLDKSGLPSDRFFAERPEGSVSTLKIQRTQQEDSAVYLCASSSLDGAWEKLFFGSGTQLSVL.

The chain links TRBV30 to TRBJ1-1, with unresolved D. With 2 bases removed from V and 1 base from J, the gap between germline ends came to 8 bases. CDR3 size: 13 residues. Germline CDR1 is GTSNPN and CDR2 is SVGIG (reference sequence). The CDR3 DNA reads TGTGCCTGGAGTACCACCCCGAACACTGAAGCTTTCTTT. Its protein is CAWSTTPNTEAFF.

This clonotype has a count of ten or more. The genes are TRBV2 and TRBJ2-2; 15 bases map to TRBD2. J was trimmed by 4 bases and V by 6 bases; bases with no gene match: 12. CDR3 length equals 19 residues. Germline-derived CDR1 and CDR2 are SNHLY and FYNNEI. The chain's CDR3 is CASSGTGTSGGPVTGELFF. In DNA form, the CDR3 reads TGTGCCAGCAGCGGGACCGGGACTAGCGGGGGGCCGGTCACCGGGGAGCTGTTTTTT.